The 5 T cell receptor beta chains given below trace back to one sample, sequenced in a study of spatial heterogeneity in lung cancer. Study outcomes and limitations: Tumors with more nonsynonymous mutations had more expanded intratumoral alpha and beta TCRs.

TCRdb processed the 5' RACE reads anew with MiXCR; each CDR3 protein has one entry. The profile covers 600 to 850 distinct CDR3 sequences, with 14% appearing a single time and under 30% taken by the ten largest. Antigen specificity for these receptors is unknown. Described time point: sample taken at primary tumor resection. Source: lung tumor tissue, taken at surgery. These receptor sequences come from a male donor with early-stage non-small cell lung cancer.

This clonotype was detected a few times. The rearrangement links TRBV12-3 or TRBV12-4 to TRBJ2-2; 8 bases align to TRBD1. Germline trimming cut 5 bases from V and 9 bases from J; bases unmatched to any gene: 8. The CDR3 is 14 amino acids. CDR3 nucleotide sequence: TGTGCCAGCAGTCCAGGACAGGGCGGACGGGAGCTGTTTTTT. It codes for CASSPGQGGRELFF.

This clonotype is deemed large. J is TRBJ1-3 and V is TRBV3-1; 8 bases align to TRBD1. Germline V CDR1 and CDR2: LGHDT, YNNKEL (reference sequence). CDR3 length equals 15 residues. V trimming: 3 bases; J trimming: 0 bases; junction bases outside the gene matches: 1. The CDR3, as DNA: TGTGCCAGCAGCCATACAGGGGGCTCTGGAAACACCATATATTTT. This translates into CASSHTGGSGNTIYF.

The chain uses TRBV2 and TRBJ1-2; D unclear. CDR1 and CDR2 (germline): SNHLY, FYNNEI. The CDR3 contains 13 residues. The V end was cut by 1 base, the J end by 1 base, with 4 bases between. CDR3 protein: CASSEGLNYGYTF. The CDR3 region has the DNA TGTGCCAGCAGTGAAGGACTTAACTATGGCTACACCTTC.

This clonotype appeared a few times. The genes are TRBV11-3 and TRBJ2-2, with D tentatively TRBD1 (5 bases). The CDR3 spans 12 residues. Germline assignment: CDR1 SGHNT and CDR2 YENEEA. V lost 6 bases, J lost 3 bases, and 5 bases lay in between. The CDR3 coding sequence is TGTGCCAGCAGAGGGGACACCGGGGAGCTGTTTTTT. Protein sequence: CASRGDTGELFF.

This clonotype showed up just a few times. The chain links TRBV27 to TRBJ2-7; D call uncertain. The CDR3 consists of 13 residues. CDR1 and CDR2 (germline): MNHEY, SMNVEV (reference sequence). The ends were cut back, 2 bases at V and 3 bases at J, with 8 bases in the middle. The CDR3 DNA follows: TGTGCCAGCAGTTTAGGGCGGCACTACGAGCAGTACTTC. Encoded protein: CASSLGRHYEQYF.